This TCR beta chain was documented in a study of T cell responses to AZD1222 COVID-19 vaccine. Study-level findings and limits: Donors skewed white British and female; clonal diversity was possibly underestimated.

The germline CDR1 and CDR2 sequences are MDHEN and SYDVKM. The length of the CDR3 is 14 residues. V trimming: 6 bases; J trimming: 4 bases; junction bases outside the gene matches: 8. Using immunoSEQ multiplex PCR, the repertoire was profiled, and TCRdb retains in-frame clones only, with some absent. The top ten hold more than 1.5% of the sample, which has around 200,000 clones, 90% to 95% seen once. With respect to this clone: Its matching antigen is unknown.

The rearrangement joins TRBV28 to TRBJ1-2; 7 positions agree with TRBD1. The specimen comprised peripheral blood, sampled 28 days after the second AZD1222 dose. The TCR originated in an adult who received the AZD1222 COVID-19 vaccine. Here the CDR3 reads CASRSTGLGYGYTF. CDR3 nucleotides: TGTGCCAGCAGATCGACAGGGTTAGGCTATGGCTACACCTTC.